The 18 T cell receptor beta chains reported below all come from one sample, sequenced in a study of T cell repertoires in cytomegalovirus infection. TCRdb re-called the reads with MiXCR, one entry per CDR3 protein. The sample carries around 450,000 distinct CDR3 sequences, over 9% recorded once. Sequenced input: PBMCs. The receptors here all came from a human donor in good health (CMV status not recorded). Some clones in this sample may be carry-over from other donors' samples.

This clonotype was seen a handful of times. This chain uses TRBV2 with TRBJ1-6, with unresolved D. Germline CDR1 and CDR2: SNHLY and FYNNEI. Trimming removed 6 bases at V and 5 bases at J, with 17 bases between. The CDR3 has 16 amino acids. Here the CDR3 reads CASRPRRVMNNSPLHF. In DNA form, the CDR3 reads TGTGCCAGCAGGCCCCGGAGGGTCATGAATAATTCACCCCTCCACTTT.

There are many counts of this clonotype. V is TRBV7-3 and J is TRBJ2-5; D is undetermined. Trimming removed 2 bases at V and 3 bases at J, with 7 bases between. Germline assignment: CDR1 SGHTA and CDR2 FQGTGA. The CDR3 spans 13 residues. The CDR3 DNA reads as TGTGCCAGCAGCTTATCAAGGGAAGAGACCCAGTACTTC. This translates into CASSLSREETQYF.

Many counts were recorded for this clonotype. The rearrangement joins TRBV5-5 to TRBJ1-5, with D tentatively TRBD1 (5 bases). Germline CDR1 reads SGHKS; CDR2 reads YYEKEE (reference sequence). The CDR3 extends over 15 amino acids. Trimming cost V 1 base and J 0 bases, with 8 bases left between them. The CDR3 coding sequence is TGTGCCAGCAGCTTGTCGGGGGTTAGCAATCAGCCCCAGCATTTT. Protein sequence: CASSLSGVSNQPQHF.

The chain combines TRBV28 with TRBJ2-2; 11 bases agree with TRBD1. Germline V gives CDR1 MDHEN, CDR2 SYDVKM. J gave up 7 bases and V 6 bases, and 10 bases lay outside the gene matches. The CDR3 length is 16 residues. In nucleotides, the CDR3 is TGTGCCAGCAGCCTCTTGCCGGGACAGGGGGACGGGGAGCTGTTTTTT. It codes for CASSLLPGQGDGELFF.

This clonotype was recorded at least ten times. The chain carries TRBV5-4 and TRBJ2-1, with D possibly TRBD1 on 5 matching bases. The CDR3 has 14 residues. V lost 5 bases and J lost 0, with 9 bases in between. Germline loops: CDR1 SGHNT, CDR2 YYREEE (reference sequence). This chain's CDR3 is CASRETASYNEQFF. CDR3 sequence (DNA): TGTGCCAGCAGGGAGACAGCCTCCTACAATGAGCAGTTCTTC. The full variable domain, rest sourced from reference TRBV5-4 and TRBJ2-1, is ETGVTQSPTHLIKTRGQQVTLRCSSQSGHNTVSWYQQALGQGPQFIFQYYREEENGRGNFPPRFSGLQFPNYSSELNVNALELDDSALYLCASRETASYNEQFFGPGTRLTVL.

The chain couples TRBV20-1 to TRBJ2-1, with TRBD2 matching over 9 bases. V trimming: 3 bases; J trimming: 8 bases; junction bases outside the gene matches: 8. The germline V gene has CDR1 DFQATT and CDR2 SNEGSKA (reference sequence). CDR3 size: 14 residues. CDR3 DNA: TGCAGTGCTAGCGCCGCGGGGGGGCCCCATGAGCAGTTCTTC. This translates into CSASAAGGPHEQFF.

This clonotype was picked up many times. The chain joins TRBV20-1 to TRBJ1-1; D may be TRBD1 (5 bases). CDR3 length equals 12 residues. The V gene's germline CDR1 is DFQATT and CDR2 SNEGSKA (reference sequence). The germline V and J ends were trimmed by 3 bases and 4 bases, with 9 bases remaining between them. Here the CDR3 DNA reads TGCAGTGCTAGTAGGAGGGGCACTGAAGCTTTCTTT. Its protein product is CSASRRGTEAFF.

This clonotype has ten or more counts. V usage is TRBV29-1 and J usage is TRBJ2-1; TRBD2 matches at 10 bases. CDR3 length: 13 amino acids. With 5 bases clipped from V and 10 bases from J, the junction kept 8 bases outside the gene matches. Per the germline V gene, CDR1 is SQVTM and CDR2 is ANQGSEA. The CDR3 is CSVSGRAMREQFF. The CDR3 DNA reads TGCAGCGTTAGCGGGAGGGCCATGAGGGAGCAGTTCTTC.

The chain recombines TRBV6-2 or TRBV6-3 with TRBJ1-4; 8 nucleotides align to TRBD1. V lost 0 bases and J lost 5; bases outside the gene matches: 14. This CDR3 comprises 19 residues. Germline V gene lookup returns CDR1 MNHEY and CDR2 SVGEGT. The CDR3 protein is CASSYSSEGRGRLNEKLFF. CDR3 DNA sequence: TGTGCCAGCAGTTACTCTAGTGAGGGCAGGGGGCGTCTCAATGAAAAACTGTTTTTT.

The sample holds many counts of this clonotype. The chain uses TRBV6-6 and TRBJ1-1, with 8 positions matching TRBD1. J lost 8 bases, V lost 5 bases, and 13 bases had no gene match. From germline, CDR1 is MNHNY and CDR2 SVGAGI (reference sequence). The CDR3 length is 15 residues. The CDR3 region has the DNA TGTGCCAGCAGTCAACCAGGACAGGGCGCCATCGAAGCTTTCTTT. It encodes CASSQPGQGAIEAFF.

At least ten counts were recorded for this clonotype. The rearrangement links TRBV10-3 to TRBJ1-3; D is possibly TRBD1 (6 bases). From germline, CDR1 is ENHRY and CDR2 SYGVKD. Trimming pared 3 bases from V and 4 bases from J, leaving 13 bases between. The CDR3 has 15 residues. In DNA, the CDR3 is TGTGCCATCAGTGAAGGGGGGTCGTTGGGAAACACCATATATTTT. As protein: CAISEGGSLGNTIYF.

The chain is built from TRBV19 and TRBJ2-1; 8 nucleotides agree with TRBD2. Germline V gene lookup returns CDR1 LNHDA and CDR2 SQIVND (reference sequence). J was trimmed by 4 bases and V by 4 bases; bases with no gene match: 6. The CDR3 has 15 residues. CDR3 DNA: TGTGCCAGTAGTACTATGCGGGGGGTATACAATGAGCAGTTCTTC. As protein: CASSTMRGVYNEQFF.

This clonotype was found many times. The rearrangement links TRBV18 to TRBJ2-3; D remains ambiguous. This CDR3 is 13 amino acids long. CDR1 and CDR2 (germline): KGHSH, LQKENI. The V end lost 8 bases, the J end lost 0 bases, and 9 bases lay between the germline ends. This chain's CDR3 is CASSSDSTDTQYF. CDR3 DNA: TGTGCCAGCAGCTCAGACAGCACAGATACGCAGTATTTT.

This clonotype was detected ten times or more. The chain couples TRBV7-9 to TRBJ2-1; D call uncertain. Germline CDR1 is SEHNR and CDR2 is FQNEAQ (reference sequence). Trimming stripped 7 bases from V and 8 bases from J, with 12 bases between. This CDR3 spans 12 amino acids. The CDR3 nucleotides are TGTGCCAGCACCATGGGTATCGATGAGCAGTTCTTC. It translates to CASTMGIDEQFF.

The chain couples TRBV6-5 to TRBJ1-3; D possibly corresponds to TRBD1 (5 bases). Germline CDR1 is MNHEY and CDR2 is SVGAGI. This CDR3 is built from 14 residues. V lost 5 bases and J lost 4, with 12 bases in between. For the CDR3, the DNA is TGTGCCAGCAGTCCGACAGTTCTGGGAAACACCATATATTTT. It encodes CASSPTVLGNTIYF.

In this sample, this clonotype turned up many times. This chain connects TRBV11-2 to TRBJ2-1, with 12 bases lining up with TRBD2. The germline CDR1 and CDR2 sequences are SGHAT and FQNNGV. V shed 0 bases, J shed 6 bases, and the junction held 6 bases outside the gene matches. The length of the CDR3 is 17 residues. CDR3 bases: TGTGCCAGCAGCTTAGAACTACTAGCGGGGGGACCCAATGAGCAGTTCTTC. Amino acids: CASSLELLAGGPNEQFF.

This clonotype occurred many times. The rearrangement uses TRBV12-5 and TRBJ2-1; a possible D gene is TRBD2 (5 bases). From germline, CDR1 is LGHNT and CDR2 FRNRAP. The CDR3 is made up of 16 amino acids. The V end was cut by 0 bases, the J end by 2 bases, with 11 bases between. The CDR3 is CASGLVLDYAYNEQFF. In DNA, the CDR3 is TGTGCTAGTGGTTTGGTACTCGACTATGCCTACAATGAGCAGTTCTTC.

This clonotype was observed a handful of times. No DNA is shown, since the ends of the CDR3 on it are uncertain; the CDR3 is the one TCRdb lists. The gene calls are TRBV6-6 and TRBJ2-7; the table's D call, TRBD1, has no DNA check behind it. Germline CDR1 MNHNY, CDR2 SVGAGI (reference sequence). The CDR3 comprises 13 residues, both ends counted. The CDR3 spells CASSSSTGGEQYF.